This T cell receptor (beta chain) comes out of a study of T cell responses to AZD1222 COVID-19 vaccine. Using immunoSEQ multiplex PCR, the repertoire was profiled, and TCRdb retains in-frame clones only, with some absent. Found here are some 100,000 clones, approximately 87% of them singletons; the top ten hold about 4.6%. CDR1 is SGHVS, CDR2 FNYEAQ, per germline. The CDR3 extends over 16 amino acids. With V trimmed by 3 bases and J by 6 bases, 11 bases remained unmatched. Broader study findings: Within unmutated variant regions lay the reported targets of nearly half of spike-specific TCRs. Across the whole spike, CD4 TCRs peaked at regions 160-218 and 743-854. The study identified only a handful of AZD1222 recipients as seropositive at baseline. Spike-specific TCR breadth rose after two AZD1222 doses, and depth rose as well.

Concerning this clone: As yet, its antigen is unknown.

The sequence was collected from an adult who received the AZD1222 COVID-19 vaccine. Sequenced here: peripheral blood, sampled 28 days after the second AZD1222 dose. The chain combines TRBV7-6 with TRBJ2-1, with TRBD2 matching 7 bases. The CDR3, as DNA: TGTGCCAGCAGCTTGTACCTAGCGGAAACCCTCAATGAGCAGTTCTTC. Encoded protein: CASSLYLAETLNEQFF.